The 17 T cell receptor beta chains in this list originate from one sample, sequenced in a study of shared clonotypes between healthy human individuals. Sequencing was performed with immunoSEQ multiplex PCR; in TCRdb, only in-frame clones are kept and a portion is missing. This table has a few million clones, 80% to 95% appearing once. The naive CD8 subset, CD45RO-negative cells positively selected for CCR7, excluded terminally differentiated effector memory CD45RA+ cells. Sequenced: naive CD8+ T cells from PBMCs. The receptors were gathered from a man aged 18 to 29 in good health. Some clones in this sample may be carry-over from other donors' samples.

In the case of this clone: This same CDR3 is encoded by further DNA sequences in the sample. The chain links TRBV28 to TRBJ2-3; TRBD2 aligns across 10 bases. In germline, CDR1 is MDHEN, CDR2 SYDVKM. V lost 2 bases to trimming and J lost 4 bases; unmatched junction nucleotides: 0. This CDR3 has 14 amino acids. The CDR3: CASSLLAGADTQYF. DNA of the CDR3: TGTGCCAGCAGTTTACTAGCGGGAGCAGATACGCAGTATTTT.

This sequence joins TRBV27 and TRBJ1-3; no clear D gene. Looked up from germline, CDR1 is MNHEY and CDR2 is SMNVEV (reference sequence). CDR3 length equals 17 residues. Trimming shortened V by 4 bases and J by 0 bases, and 16 bases separated the two germline ends. The CDR3 here is CASSSHGPLTSGNTIYF. The CDR3 DNA reads as TGTGCCAGCAGTTCCCATGGACCCCTCACCTCTGGAAACACCATATATTTT.

The gene calls are TRBV5-4 and TRBJ2-1, with 9 bases that match TRBD2. Germline CDR1 SGHNT, CDR2 YYREEE (reference sequence). Trimming cost V 4 bases and J 6 bases; bases outside gene matches: 11. The CDR3 length is 16 residues. The CDR3 coding sequence is TGTGCCAGCAGCCAACCCCCTAGCGGGGATGGCAATGAGCAGTTCTTC. Amino acids: CASSQPPSGDGNEQFF.

The genes are TRBV4-1 and TRBJ1-4; 7 positions agree with TRBD1. This CDR3 contains 16 residues. The V gene's germline CDR1 is MGHRA and CDR2 YSYEKL. Trimming at V came to 4 bases and at J to 0 bases, leaving 5 bases not matched to a gene. CDR3 region: CASSPRGSATNEKLFF. CDR3 coding DNA: TGCGCCAGCAGCCCCAGGGGGAGTGCAACTAATGAAAAACTGTTTTTT.

The rearrangement joins TRBV7-6 to TRBJ1-5, with 8 bases aligning to TRBD1. CDR3 length equals 17 residues. Germline V lookup: CDR1 SGHVS, CDR2 FNYEAQ. With 1 base clipped from V and 2 bases from J, the junction kept 7 bases outside the gene matches. As DNA, the CDR3 is TGTGCCAGCAGCTTAGGCTTCGACAGGGGTGGCAATCAGCCCCAGCATTTT. Translated: CASSLGFDRGGNQPQHF.

The chain uses TRBV6-5 and TRBJ1-5; TRBD1 aligns across 7 bases. The germline gives CDR1 MNHEY, CDR2 SVGAGI. V lost 5 bases, J lost 5 bases, and 6 bases stayed unmatched. The CDR3 loop spans 14 amino acids. Written as DNA, the CDR3 is TGTGCCAGCAGTCCTCAGGGGGGGCATCAGCCCCAGCATTTT. Translation gives CASSPQGGHQPQHF.

The V gene is TRBV15, the J gene TRBJ1-5; a weak D match, TRBD1 (5 bases). V lost 0 bases and J lost 2, with 14 bases in between. Germline V gene sequence: CDR1 LNHNV, CDR2 YYDKDF (reference sequence). This CDR3 has 17 amino acids. CDR3 bases: TGTGCCACCAGCAGAGATCCCCCAGCGGGGCGCAATCAGCCCCAGCATTTT. Residues: CATSRDPPAGRNQPQHF. Full variable domain (missing parts from reference TRBV15 and TRBJ1-5): DAMVIQNPRYQVTQFGKPVTLSCSQTLNHNVMYWYQQKSSQAPKLLFHYYDKDFNNEADTPDNFQSRRPNTSFCFLDIRSPGLGDTAMYLCATSRDPPAGRNQPQHFGDGTRLSIL.

The chain is built from TRBV7-9 and TRBJ2-1, with D possibly TRBD1 on 5 matching bases. This CDR3 is built from 16 residues. Germline V gene sequence: CDR1 SEHNR, CDR2 FQNEAQ (reference sequence). Between the trimmed V and J ends, which lost 5 bases and 7 bases, there was a span of 21 bases. CDR3 in DNA: TGTGCCAGCAGCGCCCCCAGGGCCCCCTTTGTTAATGAGCAGTTCTTC. Translating it yields CASSAPRAPFVNEQFF.

The chain uses TRBV4-3 and TRBJ2-3; TRBD2 matches 10 bases. This CDR3 has 18 amino acids. CDR1 and CDR2 from the germline V gene are LGHNA and YSLEER. J was trimmed by 4 bases and V by 4 bases; bases with no gene match: 14. In nucleotides, the CDR3 is TGCGCCAGCAGCCCCCGAGCGGCTAGCGGGAGACGAGCAGATACGCAGTATTTT. Translation gives CASSPRAASGRRADTQYF.

The sample holds one count of this clone. The rearrangement joins TRBV2 to TRBJ2-1; D uncertain. Trimming cost V 8 bases and J 2 bases, with 4 bases left between them. This CDR3 has 11 residues. Germline loops: CDR1 SNHLY, CDR2 FYNNEI. The CDR3 DNA sequence: TGTGCCAGCCAGGCCTACAATGAGCAGTTCTTC. This codes for CASQAYNEQFF.

The sample holds a few counts of this clone. The rearrangement uses TRBV5-1 and TRBJ2-7, with no clear D. The CDR3 totals 13 residues. V lost 1 base and J lost 3, with 8 bases in between. The germline CDR1 and CDR2 sequences are SGHRS and YFSETQ. The CDR3 sequence is CASSLRLDYEQYF. The CDR3, as DNA: TGCGCCAGCAGCTTGAGGCTAGACTACGAGCAGTACTTC.

The chain couples TRBV13 to TRBJ2-5; either TRBD1 or TRBD2 may supply D (5 bases each). Germline lookup yields CDR1 PRHDT and CDR2 FYEKMQ (reference sequence). The V gene lost 1 base and the J gene lost 5 bases, with 14 bases spanning the gap. The CDR3 covers 15 residues. This CDR3 is CASSLAGTPRETQYF. The CDR3 region has the DNA TGTGCCAGCAGCTTAGCGGGGACCCCCCGGGAGACCCAGTACTTC.

V and J are TRBV28 and TRBJ1-2, with D unclear. CDR1 MDHEN and CDR2 SYDVKM come from the germline V gene. V lost 6 bases to trimming and J lost 4 bases, with 12 bases between them. The CDR3 runs to 13 residues. The CDR3 sequence: CASRLASSYGYTF. In DNA form, the CDR3 reads TGTGCCAGCAGACTAGCCTCATCCTATGGCTACACCTTC.

The chain joins TRBV19 to TRBJ1-1; the D is unclear. Trimming shortened V by 4 bases and J by 8 bases, and 14 bases separated the two germline ends. The CDR3 contains 13 residues. The germline gives CDR1 LNHDA, CDR2 SQIVND (reference sequence). The CDR3 protein is CASSTHGKTEAFF. In DNA form, the CDR3 reads TGTGCCAGTAGTACCCATGGGAAGACCGAAGCTTTCTTT.

The chain is built from TRBV15 and TRBJ1-1, with D uncertain. Trimming removed 5 bases at V and 1 base at J, with 5 bases between. This CDR3 is built from 12 residues. CDR1 is LNHNV, CDR2 YYDKDF, per germline (reference sequence). CDR3 sequence (DNA): TGTGCCACCAGCCTGAAGAACACTGAAGCTTTCTTT. Translation: CATSLKNTEAFF.

CDR3 sequence: CASSPGTSVTDTQYF. In DNA form, the CDR3 reads TGTGCCAGCAGCCCGGGGACTAGCGTCACAGATACGCAGTATTTT. The gene calls are TRBV5-5 and TRBJ2-3, with 10 bases fitting TRBD2. V trimming: 4 bases; J trimming: 2 bases; junction bases outside the gene matches: 4. Germline V gene lookup returns CDR1 SGHKS and CDR2 YYEKEE (reference sequence). The CDR3 is 15 amino acids. Full variable domain (rest looked up from reference TRBV5-5 and TRBJ2-3): DAGVTQSPTHLIKTRGQQVTLRCSPISGHKSVSWYQQVLGQGPQFIFQYYEKEERGRGNFPDRFSARQFPNYSSELNVNALLLGDSALYLCASSPGTSVTDTQYFGPGTRLTVL.

The genes are TRBV13 and TRBJ2-1; D is unresolved. In germline, CDR1 is PRHDT, CDR2 FYEKMQ (reference sequence). Trimming shortened V by 3 bases and J by 7 bases, and 7 bases separated the two germline ends. The CDR3 totals 12 residues. CDR3 region: CASSFWMNEQFF. Here the CDR3 DNA reads TGTGCCAGCAGCTTCTGGATGAATGAGCAGTTCTTC.